This T cell receptor (beta chain) came from a study of T cell repertoires in ileal Crohn's disease. The data were produced by immunoSEQ multiplex PCR, yet TCRdb's version contains in-frame clones alone and is incomplete. This repertoire shows some 13,000 clones, around 80% found once; its top ten account for around 18%. The CDR3 loop spans 16 amino acids. V was pared by 0 bases and J by 7 bases, with 16 bases between. Germline CDR1 is SNHLY and CDR2 is FYNNEI. The receptor's source is an adult with Crohn's disease. This chain uses TRBV2 with TRBJ2-1; D possibly corresponds to TRBD2 (5 bases). Sequenced: ileal tissue. The CDR3 DNA reads as TGTGCCAGCAGTGAAGCGCGGTTTCTAGCAAAGAATGAGCAGTTCTTC. Protein sequence: CASSEARFLAKNEQFF.